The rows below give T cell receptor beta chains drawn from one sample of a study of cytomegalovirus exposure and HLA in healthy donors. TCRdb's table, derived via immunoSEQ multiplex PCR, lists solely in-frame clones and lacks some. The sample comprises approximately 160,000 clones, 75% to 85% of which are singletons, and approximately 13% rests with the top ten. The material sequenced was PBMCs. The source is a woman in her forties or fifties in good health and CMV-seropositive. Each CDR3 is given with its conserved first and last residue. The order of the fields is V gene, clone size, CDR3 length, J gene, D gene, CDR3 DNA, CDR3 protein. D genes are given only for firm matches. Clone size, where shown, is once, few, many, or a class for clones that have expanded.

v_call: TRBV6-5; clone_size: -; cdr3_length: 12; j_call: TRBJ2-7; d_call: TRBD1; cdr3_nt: TGTGCCAGCAGTCCGGGACAGGGCGGACAGTACTTC; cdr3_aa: CASSPGQGGQYF
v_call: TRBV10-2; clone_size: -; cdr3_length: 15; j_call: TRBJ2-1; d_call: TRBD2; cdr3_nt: TGCGCCAGCTTGGGACTAGCGGGGGATAACAATGAGCAGTTCTTC; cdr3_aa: CASLGLAGDNNEQFF
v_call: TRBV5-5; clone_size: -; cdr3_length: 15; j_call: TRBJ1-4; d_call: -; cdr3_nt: TGTGCCAGCAACAATCCAACAGGGCGAACCGAAAAACTGTTTTTT; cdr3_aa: CASNNPTGRTEKLFF
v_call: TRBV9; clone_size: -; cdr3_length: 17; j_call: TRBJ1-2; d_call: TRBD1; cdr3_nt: TGTGCCAGCAGCGCGTCCCGGGACAGGGTCGCTAACTATGGCTACACCTTC; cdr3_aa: CASSASRDRVANYGYTF
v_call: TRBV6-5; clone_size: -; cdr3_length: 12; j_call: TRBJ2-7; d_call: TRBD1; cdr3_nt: TGTGCCAGCAGTCGACAGGGCTACGAGCAGTACTTC; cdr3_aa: CASSRQGYEQYF
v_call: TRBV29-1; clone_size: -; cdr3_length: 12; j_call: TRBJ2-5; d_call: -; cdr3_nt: TGCAGCGGGGTTAGGGGCCAAGAGACCCAGTACTTC; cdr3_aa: CSGVRGQETQYF
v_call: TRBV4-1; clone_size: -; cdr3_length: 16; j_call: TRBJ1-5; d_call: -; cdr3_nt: TGCGCCAGCAGCCAAGACCCAGGGAATAGCAATCAGCCCCAGCATTTT; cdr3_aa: CASSQDPGNSNQPQHF
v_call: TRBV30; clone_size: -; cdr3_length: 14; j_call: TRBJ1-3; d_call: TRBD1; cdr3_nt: TGTGCCTGGATCCCTAGGGGGCCTGGAAACACCATATATTTT; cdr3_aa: CAWIPRGPGNTIYF
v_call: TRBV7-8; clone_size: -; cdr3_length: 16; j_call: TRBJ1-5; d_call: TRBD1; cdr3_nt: TGTGCCAGCAGCGCCCAGGGGGCTTATAGCAATCAGCCCCAGCATTTT; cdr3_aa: CASSAQGAYSNQPQHF
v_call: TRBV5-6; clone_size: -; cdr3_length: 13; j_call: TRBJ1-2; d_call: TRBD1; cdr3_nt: TGTGCCAGCAGATCAGGGGGCTACTATGGCTACACCTTC; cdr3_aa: CASRSGGYYGYTF
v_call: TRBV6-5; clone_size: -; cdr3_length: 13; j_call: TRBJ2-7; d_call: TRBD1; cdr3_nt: TGTGCCAGCACGAGGCAGGGGGTGTACGAGCAGTACTTC; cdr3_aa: CASTRQGVYEQYF
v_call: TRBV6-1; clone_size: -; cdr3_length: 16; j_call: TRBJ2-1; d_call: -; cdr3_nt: TGTGCCAGCAGTGTAGACAGGAACAGGTTGTTGAATGAGCAGTTCTTC; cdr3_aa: CASSVDRNRLLNEQFF
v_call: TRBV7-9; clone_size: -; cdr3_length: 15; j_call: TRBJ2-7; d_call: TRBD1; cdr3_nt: TGTGCCAGCAGCCCGAGGGACAGGGGACAGCACGAGCAGTACTTC; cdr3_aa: CASSPRDRGQHEQYF
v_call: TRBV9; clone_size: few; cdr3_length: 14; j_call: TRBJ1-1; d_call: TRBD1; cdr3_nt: TGTGCCAGCAGCGTAGGGGACAGGGGCACTGAAGCTTTCTTT; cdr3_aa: CASSVGDRGTEAFF
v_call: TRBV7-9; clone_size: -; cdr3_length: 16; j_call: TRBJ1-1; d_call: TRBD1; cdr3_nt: TGTTCCAGCAGCTTAGGGGACAGGGGGCGGGGGACTGAAGCTTTCTTT; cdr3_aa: CSSSLGDRGRGTEAFF
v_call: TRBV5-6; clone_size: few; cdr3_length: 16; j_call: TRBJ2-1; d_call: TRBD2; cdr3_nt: TGTGCCAGCAGAACGACTAGCGGGGGGGTCTACAATGAGCAGTTCTTC; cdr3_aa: CASRTTSGGVYNEQFF
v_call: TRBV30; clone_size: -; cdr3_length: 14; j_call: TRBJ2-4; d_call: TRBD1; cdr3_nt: TGTGCCTGGAGTCCTCCTGGGACAGTAAACATTCAGTACTTC; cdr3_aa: CAWSPPGTVNIQYF
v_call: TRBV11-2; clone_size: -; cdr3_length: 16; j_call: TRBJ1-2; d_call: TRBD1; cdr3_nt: TGTGCCAGCAGCCAACTAAGGGACAGGGGAGTCAGGGGCTACACCTTC; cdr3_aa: CASSQLRDRGVRGYTF
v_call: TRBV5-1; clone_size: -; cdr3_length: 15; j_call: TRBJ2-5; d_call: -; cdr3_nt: TGCGCCAGCAGCTTACGGGACATCAAACGGGAGACCCAGTACTTC; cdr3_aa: CASSLRDIKRETQYF
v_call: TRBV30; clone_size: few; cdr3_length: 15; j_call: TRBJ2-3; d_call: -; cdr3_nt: TGTGCCTGGAGTGGGGCGGGGGCCATCACAGATACGCAGTATTTT; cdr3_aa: CAWSGAGAITDTQYF
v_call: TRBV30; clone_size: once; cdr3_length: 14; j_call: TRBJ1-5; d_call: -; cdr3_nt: TGTGCCTGGAGTGGTCAGGGGAAGGAGCAGCCCCAGCATTTT; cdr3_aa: CAWSGQGKEQPQHF
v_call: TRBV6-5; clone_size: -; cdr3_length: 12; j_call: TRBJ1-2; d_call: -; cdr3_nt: TGTGCCAGCAAGAGAAGAGGTTATGGCTACACCTTC; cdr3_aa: CASKRRGYGYTF
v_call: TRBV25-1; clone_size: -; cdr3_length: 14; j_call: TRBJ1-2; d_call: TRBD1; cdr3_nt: TGTGCCAGCAGAGACAGGGGGCATGACTATGGCTACACCTTC; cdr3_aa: CASRDRGHDYGYTF
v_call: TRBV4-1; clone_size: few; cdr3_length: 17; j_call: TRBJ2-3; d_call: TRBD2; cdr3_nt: TGCGCCAGCAGCCAAAGAAGCCGGGAGGTAGGGGCAGATACGCAGTATTTT; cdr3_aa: CASSQRSREVGADTQYF
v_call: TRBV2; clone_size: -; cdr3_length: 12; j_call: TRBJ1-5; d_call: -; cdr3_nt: TGTGCCAGTGGGGAGTCACGGACCCACTTCCATTTT; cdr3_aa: CASGESRTHFHF
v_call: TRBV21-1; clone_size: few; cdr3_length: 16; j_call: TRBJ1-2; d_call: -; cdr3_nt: TGTGCCAGCCGCAAAAGGGGAACAGGACGAAGCTATGGCTACACCTTC; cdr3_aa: CASRKRGTGRSYGYTF
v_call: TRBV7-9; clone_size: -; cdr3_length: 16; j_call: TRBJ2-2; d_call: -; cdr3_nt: TGTGCCAGCAGCTCTCCGGGACACCCGAACACCGGGGAGCTGTTTTTT; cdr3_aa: CASSSPGHPNTGELFF
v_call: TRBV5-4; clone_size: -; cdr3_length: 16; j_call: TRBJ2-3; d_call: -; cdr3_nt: TGTGCCAGCAGGGTGAAGCTATCTTCTAGCACAGATACGCAGTATTTT; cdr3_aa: CASRVKLSSSTDTQYF
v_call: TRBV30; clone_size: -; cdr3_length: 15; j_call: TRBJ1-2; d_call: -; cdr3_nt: TGTGCCTGGAGTGTAGGGGTCGGGCGACTCTATGGCTACACCTTC; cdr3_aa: CAWSVGVGRLYGYTF
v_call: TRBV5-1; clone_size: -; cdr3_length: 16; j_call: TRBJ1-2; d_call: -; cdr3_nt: TGCGCCAGCAGCTTGGATGCTGGGCCAGCTAACTATGGCTACACCTTC; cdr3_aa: CASSLDAGPANYGYTF
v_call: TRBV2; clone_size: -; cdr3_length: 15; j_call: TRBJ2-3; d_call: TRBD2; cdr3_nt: TGTGCCAGCAGTAGCGGGGGGACATACACAGATACGCAGTATTTT; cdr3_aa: CASSSGGTYTDTQYF
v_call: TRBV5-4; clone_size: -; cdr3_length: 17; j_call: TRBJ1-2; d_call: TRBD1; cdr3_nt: TGTGCCAGCAGCTCCCCAGGGGGAGGAGCCTCTAACTATGGCTACACCTTC; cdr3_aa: CASSSPGGGASNYGYTF
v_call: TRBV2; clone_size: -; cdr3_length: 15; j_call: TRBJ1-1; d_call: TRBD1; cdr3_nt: TGTGCCAGCAGTGAATTGATCCCCAGGGGGCAGGAAGCTTTCTTT; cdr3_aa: CASSELIPRGQEAFF
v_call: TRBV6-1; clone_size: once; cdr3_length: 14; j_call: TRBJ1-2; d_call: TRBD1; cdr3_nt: TGTGCCAGCAGTGAATTAGCAGGGGGCGCGAGCTACACCTTC; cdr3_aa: CASSELAGGASYTF
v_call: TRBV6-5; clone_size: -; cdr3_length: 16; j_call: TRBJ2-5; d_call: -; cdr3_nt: TGTGCCAGCAGTTACTCGAATCCCAGGGCGGCAGAGACCCAGTACTTC; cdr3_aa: CASSYSNPRAAETQYF
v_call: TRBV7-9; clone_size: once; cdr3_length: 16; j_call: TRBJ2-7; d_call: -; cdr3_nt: TGTGCCAGCAGCCCTTACGACAGGTGGAGCTCCTACGAGCAGTACTTC; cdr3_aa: CASSPYDRWSSYEQYF
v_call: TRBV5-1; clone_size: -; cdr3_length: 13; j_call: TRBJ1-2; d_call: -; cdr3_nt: TGCGCCAGCAGCATAGCAGGGAACTATGGCTACACCTTC; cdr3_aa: CASSIAGNYGYTF
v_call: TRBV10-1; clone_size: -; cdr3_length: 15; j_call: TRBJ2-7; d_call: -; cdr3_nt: TGCGCCAGCAGTGACGCAGGGGCCCGCTCCTACGAGCAGTACTTC; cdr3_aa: CASSDAGARSYEQYF
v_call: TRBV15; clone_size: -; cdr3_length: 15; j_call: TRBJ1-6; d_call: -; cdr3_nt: TGTGCCACCAGCAGAGAAAGGACAGAGAATTCACCCCTCCACTTT; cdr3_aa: CATSRERTENSPLHF
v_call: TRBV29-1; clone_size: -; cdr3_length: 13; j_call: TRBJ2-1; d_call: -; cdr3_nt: TGCAGCGTTGAAACGGACAGTTACAATGAGCAGTTCTTC; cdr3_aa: CSVETDSYNEQFF
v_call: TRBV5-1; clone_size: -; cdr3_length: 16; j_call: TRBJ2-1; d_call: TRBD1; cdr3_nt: TGCGCCAGCACCGTAGGGCCGGGACAGCGTAACAATGAGCAGTTCTTC; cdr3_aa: CASTVGPGQRNNEQFF
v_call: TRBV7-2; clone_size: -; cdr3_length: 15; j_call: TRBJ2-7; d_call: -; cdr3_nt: TGTGCCAGCAGCTTAAAGAGTGACTTAACCTACGAGCAGTACTTC; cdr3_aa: CASSLKSDLTYEQYF
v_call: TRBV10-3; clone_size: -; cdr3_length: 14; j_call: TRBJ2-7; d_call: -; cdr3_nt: TGTGCCATCAGTGAGAGGGCAGGGAACTACGAGCAGTACTTC; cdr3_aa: CAISERAGNYEQYF
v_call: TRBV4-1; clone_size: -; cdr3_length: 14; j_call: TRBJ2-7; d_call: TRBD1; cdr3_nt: TGCGCCAGCAGGCAAGGGACAGGATCTTACGAGCAGTACTTC; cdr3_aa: CASRQGTGSYEQYF
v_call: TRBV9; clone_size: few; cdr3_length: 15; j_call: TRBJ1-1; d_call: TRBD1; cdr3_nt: TGTGCCAGCAGCGTGGGGACAGGAGAGGTCACTGAAGCTTTCTTT; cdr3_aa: CASSVGTGEVTEAFF
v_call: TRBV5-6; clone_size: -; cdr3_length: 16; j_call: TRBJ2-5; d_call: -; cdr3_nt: TGTGCCAGCAGCTTAACCCGGGGTGCACTAAGAGGGACCCAGTACTTC; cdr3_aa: CASSLTRGALRGTQYF
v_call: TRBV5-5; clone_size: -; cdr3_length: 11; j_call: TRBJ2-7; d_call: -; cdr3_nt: TGTGCCAGCAGCTTGGAGGGGCGGCAGTACTTC; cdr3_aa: CASSLEGRQYF
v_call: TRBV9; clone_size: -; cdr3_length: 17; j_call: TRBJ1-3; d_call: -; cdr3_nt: TGTGCCAGCAGCGTAGCCCCAGGGCAAAGCTCTGGAAACACCATATATTTT; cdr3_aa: CASSVAPGQSSGNTIYF
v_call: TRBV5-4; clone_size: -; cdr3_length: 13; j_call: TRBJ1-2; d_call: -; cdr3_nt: TGTGCCAGCAGCCGGACAGCGGACTATGGCTACACCTTC; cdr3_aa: CASSRTADYGYTF
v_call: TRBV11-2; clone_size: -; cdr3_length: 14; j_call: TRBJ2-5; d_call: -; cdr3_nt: TGTGCCAGCAGCTTAGGGGCGCCGCAAGAGACCCAGTACTTC; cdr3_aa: CASSLGAPQETQYF